Each of the 28 T cell receptor beta chains below was sequenced from the same sample in a study of identical twins. TCRdb reprocessed the 5' RACE reads via MiXCR and lists one record per CDR3 protein. This table holds around 490,000 distinct CDR3 sequences, roughly 15% found once. These sequences were also reported in another study, on yellow fever vaccine responses in identical twins.

The sequenced sample consisted of CD4+ T cells sorted from blood. All receptors come from a woman aged 18-29 years in good health.

V gene TRBV10-3 combines with J gene TRBJ1-6; 9 nucleotides match TRBD1. Germline assignment: CDR1 ENHRY and CDR2 SYGVKD. The CDR3 extends over 16 amino acids. V was clipped by 6 bases and J by 3 bases; unmatched bases: 6. CDR3 amino acids: CAISPQGANYNSPLHF. The CDR3 coding sequence is TGTGCCATCAGCCCACAGGGGGCTAACTATAATTCACCCCTCCACTTT.

This chain links TRBV13 with TRBJ2-5; TRBD2 matches at 9 bases. Germline V gene lookup returns CDR1 PRHDT and CDR2 FYEKMQ (reference sequence). V dropped 5 bases and J dropped 4; count of bases not matched to a gene: 11. The CDR3 runs to 16 residues. CDR3 amino acids: CASSPGTSRHRETQYF. DNA of the CDR3: TGTGCCAGCAGCCCAGGGACTAGCAGGCATCGAGAGACCCAGTACTTC. The entire variable domain, with the rest obtained from reference TRBV13 and TRBJ2-5, is as follows: AAGVIQSPRHLIKEKRETATLKCYPIPRHDTVYWYQQGPGQDPQFLISFYEKMQSDKGSIPDRFSAQQFSDYHSELNMSSLELGDSALYFCASSPGTSRHRETQYFGPGTRLLVL.

This clonotype came up a few times. This chain uses TRBV5-1 with TRBJ2-3, with D possibly called TRBD1 or TRBD2 (6 bases each). Per the germline V gene, CDR1 is SGHRS and CDR2 is YFSETQ. The CDR3 consists of 15 residues. V gave up 1 base and J gave up 3 bases, with 12 bases separating them. CDR3 sequence (DNA): TGCGCCAGCAGCTTGTCGGGGGCGCGGACAGATACGCAGTATTTT. This gives the protein CASSLSGARTDTQYF.

The chain combines TRBV24-1 with TRBJ2-3; TRBD2 matches 14 bases. The CDR3 is made up of 16 amino acids. The germline gives CDR1 KGHDR, CDR2 SFDVKD. V trimming: 5 bases; J trimming: 4 bases; junction bases outside the gene matches: 4. CDR3 nucleotide sequence: TGTGCCACCAGTGGACGGACTAGCGGGGGGCCAGATACGCAGTATTTT. It is translated as CATSGRTSGGPDTQYF.

This clonotype has more than one count but fewer than ten. V and J are TRBV11-2 and TRBJ1-3, with D maybe TRBD1 (6 bases). This CDR3 comprises 17 residues. Germline V CDR1 and CDR2: SGHAT, FQNNGV. V lost 5 bases and J lost 0, with 17 bases in between. CDR3 in amino acids: CASSTPTGQSSGNTIYF. In DNA form, the CDR3 reads TGTGCCAGCAGCACCCCGACAGGCCAAAGCTCTGGAAACACCATATATTTT.

The chain combines TRBV7-2 with TRBJ2-7, with D perhaps matching TRBD1 (6 bases). CDR3 length: 15 amino acids. V lost 1 base and J lost 1, with 11 bases in between. Per the germline V gene, CDR1 is SGHTA and CDR2 is FQGNSA. CDR3 loop: CASSLGPTGSYEQYV. CDR3 sequence (DNA): TGTGCCAGCAGCTTAGGTCCAACAGGGTCCTACGAGCAGTACGTC.

In its sample, this clonotype was seen a few times. The rearrangement uses TRBV10-3 and TRBJ2-1; D remains ambiguous. The V end was cut by 10 bases, the J end by 7 bases, with 17 bases between. CDR3 length: 13 residues. Germline values: CDR1 ENHRY, CDR2 SYGVKD. DNA of the CDR3: TGTGCCACCAGCTCCGGGCACGCGAATGAGCAGTTCTTC. Amino acid sequence: CATSSGHANEQFF.

CDR3 loop: CATSRDRQDHGYTF. CDR3 DNA sequence: TGTGCCACCAGCAGAGATCGGCAGGACCATGGCTACACCTTC. The chain combines TRBV15 with TRBJ1-2; no reliable D call. Looked up from germline, CDR1 is LNHNV and CDR2 is YYDKDF (reference sequence). The CDR3 is made up of 14 amino acids. V shed 0 bases and J shed 6 bases, with 11 bases lying between them.

V usage is TRBV7-9 and J usage is TRBJ2-1; weak D call: TRBD2 (6 bases). V lost 3 bases to trimming and J lost 2 bases, with 11 bases between them. The CDR3 is made up of 15 amino acids. Per germline, CDR1 SEHNR and CDR2 FQNEAQ (reference sequence). The CDR3 sequence is CASSLGGFAYNEQFF. The CDR3 nucleotides read TGTGCCAGCAGCTTGGGGGGATTCGCCTACAATGAGCAGTTCTTC.

This clonotype was seen many times. The CDR3 region has the DNA TGTGCCAGCAGTTCCCGGACAGGCTTCTATGGCTACACCTTC. Residues: CASSSRTGFYGYTF. The J gene is TRBJ1-2, the V gene TRBV12-3 or TRBV12-4, with 7 bases lining up with TRBD1. J lost 4 bases, V lost 4 bases, and 6 bases had no gene match. This CDR3 has 14 amino acids.

This clonotype was found a few times. This chain links TRBV21-1 with TRBJ2-1; the D call TRBD2 from the table was never checked on the DNA. TRBV21-1 is tagged as a pseudogene. CDR3 length: 15 residues. CDR3 sequence (DNA): TGTGCCAGCAGCAGAGAGGGAGTAGGCGACAATGAGCAGTTCTTC. Its protein is CASSREGVGDNEQFF.

The chain is built from TRBV3-1 and TRBJ2-7; D gene uncertain. The CDR3 loop spans 13 amino acids. Trimming left V 0 bases short and J 4 bases short, with 7 bases between. Germline V gives CDR1 LGHDT, CDR2 YNNKEL (reference sequence). The CDR3 here is CASSQESTYEQYF. For the CDR3, the DNA is TGTGCCAGCAGCCAAGAGAGTACTTACGAGCAGTACTTC.

This clonotype was picked up a small number of times. This chain joins TRBV6-1 and TRBJ2-7, with 9 bases that match TRBD2. The germline gives CDR1 MNHNS, CDR2 SASEGT. The CDR3 covers 14 residues. With V trimmed by 5 bases and J by 5 bases, 7 bases remained unmatched. The CDR3 loop is CASSRVSGSHEQYF. In nucleotides, the CDR3 is TGTGCCAGCAGTAGGGTTAGCGGGAGTCACGAGCAGTACTTC.

The chain recombines TRBV29-1 with TRBJ1-2; D gene unclear. Trimming removed 7 bases from V and 14 bases from J, with 23 bases in between. Germline CDR1 SQVTM, CDR2 ANQGSEA. The CDR3 length is 12 residues. Here the CDR3 reads CSALAGPIGSTF. In DNA form, the CDR3 reads TGCAGCGCCCTCGCCGGTCCTATAGGTAGTACCTTC.

CDR3 region: CAISDSSSTDTQYF. Here the CDR3 DNA reads TGTGCCATCAGTGACTCTTCTAGCACAGATACGCAGTATTTT. The chain carries TRBV10-3 and TRBJ2-3, with D hard to call. Trimming took 3 bases from V and 0 from J, leaving 7 bases between them. The CDR3 totals 14 residues. Germline CDR1 and CDR2: ENHRY and SYGVKD.

This clonotype was detected many times. J is TRBJ2-3 and V is TRBV9; TRBD2 is a possible D gene (5 bases). The V gene's germline CDR1 is SGDLS and CDR2 YYNGEE. V was trimmed by 1 base and J by 2 bases, leaving 11 bases between them. The length of the CDR3 is 15 residues. The CDR3 DNA follows: TGTGCCAGCAGCGTACAAGCGGTAACCACAGATACGCAGTATTTT. Its protein is CASSVQAVTTDTQYF.

The rearrangement joins TRBV12-3 or TRBV12-4 to TRBJ2-1; D not certain. The CDR3 is 16 amino acids. Between the trimmed V and J ends, which lost 7 bases and 3 bases, there was a span of 19 bases. DNA of the CDR3: TGTGCCAGCAATTCGAGGACGGATTATTACTACAATGAGCAGTTCTTC. Protein sequence: CASNSRTDYYYNEQFF.

In this sample, this clonotype turned up many times. The chain joins TRBV14 to TRBJ2-5, with unresolved D. Germline CDR1 and CDR2: SGHDN and FVKESK. V lost 0 bases and J 1 base, leaving 12 bases between the germline ends. The CDR3 has 16 amino acids. The CDR3 reads CASSQEKQTGQETQYF. The CDR3 DNA reads as TGTGCCAGCAGCCAAGAGAAACAGACGGGCCAAGAGACCCAGTACTTC.

This clonotype was seen more than once but under ten times. V and J are TRBV19 and TRBJ2-1; no definite D call. The germline CDR1 and CDR2 sequences are LNHDA and SQIVND (reference sequence). The CDR3 length is 11 residues. V was pared by 5 bases and J by 10 bases, with 9 bases between. The DNA for the CDR3 is TGTGCCAGTAGTGGCGCCGCGGAGCAGTTCTTC. Residues: CASSGAAEQFF.

A few counts support this clonotype. This sequence joins TRBV5-1 and TRBJ2-3, with a possible D match to TRBD2 (5 bases). Germline CDR1 reads SGHRS; CDR2 reads YFSETQ. V was clipped by 8 bases and J by 0 bases, with 13 bases between them. The CDR3 is 14 amino acids. Here the CDR3 reads CASTLATSTDTQYF. The CDR3 DNA reads as TGCGCCAGTACCTTAGCGACCAGCACAGATACGCAGTATTTT. The full variable domain, with the rest looked up from reference TRBV5-1 and TRBJ2-3, is KAGVTQTPRYLIKTRGQQVTLSCSPISGHRSVSWYQQTPGQGLQFLFEYFSETQRNKGNFPGRFSGRQFSNSRSEMNVSTLELGDSALYLCASTLATSTDTQYFGPGTRLTVL.

This clonotype was recorded a few times. The rearrangement joins TRBV15 to TRBJ2-3; unclear D gene. The V end lost 3 bases, the J end lost 4 bases, and 11 bases lay between the germline ends. This CDR3 contains 14 residues. Germline CDR1 reads LNHNV; CDR2 reads YYDKDF (reference sequence). The CDR3 reads CATSRPYGSDTQYF. CDR3 DNA: TGTGCCACCAGCAGGCCGTACGGTTCAGATACGCAGTATTTT.

The rearrangement links TRBV28 to TRBJ2-1; TRBD2 agrees at 8 bases. The CDR3 is 16 residues long. V shed 1 base, J shed 3 bases, and the junction held 5 bases outside the gene matches. Germline values: CDR1 MDHEN, CDR2 SYDVKM. CDR3 sequence: CASSLYLAGGYNEQFF. CDR3 DNA sequence: TGTGCCAGCAGTTTATATCTCGCGGGGGGCTACAATGAGCAGTTCTTC.

In this sample, this clonotype turned up a few times. The rearrangement joins TRBV7-9 to TRBJ2-2, with 8 bases aligning to TRBD2. This CDR3 is 16 amino acids long. Trimming cost V 3 bases and J 6 bases; bases outside gene matches: 9. CDR1 is SEHNR and CDR2 is FQNEAQ in the germline V gene (reference sequence). This CDR3 is CASSFGATSGPGELFF. The CDR3 DNA is TGTGCCAGCAGCTTTGGGGCTACTAGCGGCCCCGGGGAGCTGTTTTTT.

The chain carries TRBV4-1 and TRBJ2-7; TRBD1 agrees at 8 bases. The length of the CDR3 is 15 residues. The germline CDR1 and CDR2 sequences are MGHRA and YSYEKL. Trimming took 3 bases from V and 3 from J; bases not matched to a gene: 7. DNA for the CDR3: TGCGCCAGCAGCCAGGGACAGGCGACCATCTACGAGCAGTACTTC. Amino acids: CASSQGQATIYEQYF.

This clonotype was seen only a few times. The chain has TRBV3-1 and TRBJ2-6; 12 bases line up with TRBD2. The germline CDR1 and CDR2 sequences are LGHDT and YNNKEL (reference sequence). The CDR3 covers 16 residues. The V gene end was trimmed by 10 bases and the J gene end by 0 bases; junction bases not matched to a gene: 4. The CDR3 DNA reads as TGTGCCACAACTAGCGGGAGGCCCTCTGGGGCCAACGTCCTGACTTTC. Translating gives CATTSGRPSGANVLTF.

The chain is built from TRBV5-5 and TRBJ1-1; D might be TRBD1 (6 bases). The germline V and J ends were trimmed by 0 bases and 8 bases, with 11 bases remaining between them. Germline V gene data show CDR1 as SGHKS and CDR2 as YYEKEE (reference sequence). The CDR3 has 13 amino acids. The CDR3 DNA reads TGTGCCAGCAGCTTGGTAGGACAGAGAGAAGCTTTCTTT. This gives the protein CASSLVGQREAFF.

The chain uses TRBV12-3 or TRBV12-4 and TRBJ2-3, with D uncertain. The germline V and J ends were trimmed by 3 bases and 3 bases, with 22 bases remaining between them. This CDR3 comprises 18 residues. CDR3 sequence (DNA): TGTGCCAGCAGTTTGAGTCATCTCGGGCTAGGCTCAACAGATACGCAGTATTTT. This codes for CASSLSHLGLGSTDTQYF.

This clonotype has just a few counts. The J gene is TRBJ1-5, the V gene TRBV20-1; 9 nucleotides match TRBD1. The CDR3 is made up of 16 amino acids. Germline trimming cut 0 bases from V and 7 bases from J; bases unmatched to any gene: 10. Germline-derived CDR1 and CDR2 are DFQATT and SNEGSKA (reference sequence). The CDR3 DNA reads TGCAGTGCTAGAGATGGAACAGGGGGCGCCGGGCAGCCCCAGCATTTT. It codes for CSARDGTGGAGQPQHF.